Below, 2 T cell receptor beta chains from the same sample are listed, as sequenced in a study of blood T cell repertoires in COVID-19. Only in-frame clones appear in the TCRdb table, and some are missing; sequencing was by immunoSEQ multiplex PCR. The sample records about 180,000 clones, 86% being singletons. The sequenced sample was peripheral blood. These receptors were collected from a woman aged 25 to 39 with active or convalescent COVID-19.

The chain carries TRBV5-4 and TRBJ2-2, with no clear D. V shed 0 bases and J shed 4 bases, with 4 bases lying between them. The CDR3 extends over 13 amino acids. The germline V gene encodes CDR1 SGHNT and CDR2 YYREEE (reference sequence). The CDR3 loop is CASSLGPTGELFF. The DNA of the CDR3 is TGTGCCAGCAGCTTGGGGCCCACCGGGGAGCTGTTTTTT.

This clone was found a few times. V and J are TRBV28 and TRBJ2-2; maybe TRBD2 (6 bases). The CDR3 is made up of 15 amino acids. Between the trimmed V and J ends, which lost 2 bases and 4 bases, there was a span of 11 bases. CDR1 MDHEN and CDR2 SYDVKM come from the germline V gene. The CDR3 loop is CASSLVAGLTGELFF. Here the CDR3 DNA reads TGTGCCAGCAGTTTAGTTGCGGGACTCACCGGGGAGCTGTTTTTT.